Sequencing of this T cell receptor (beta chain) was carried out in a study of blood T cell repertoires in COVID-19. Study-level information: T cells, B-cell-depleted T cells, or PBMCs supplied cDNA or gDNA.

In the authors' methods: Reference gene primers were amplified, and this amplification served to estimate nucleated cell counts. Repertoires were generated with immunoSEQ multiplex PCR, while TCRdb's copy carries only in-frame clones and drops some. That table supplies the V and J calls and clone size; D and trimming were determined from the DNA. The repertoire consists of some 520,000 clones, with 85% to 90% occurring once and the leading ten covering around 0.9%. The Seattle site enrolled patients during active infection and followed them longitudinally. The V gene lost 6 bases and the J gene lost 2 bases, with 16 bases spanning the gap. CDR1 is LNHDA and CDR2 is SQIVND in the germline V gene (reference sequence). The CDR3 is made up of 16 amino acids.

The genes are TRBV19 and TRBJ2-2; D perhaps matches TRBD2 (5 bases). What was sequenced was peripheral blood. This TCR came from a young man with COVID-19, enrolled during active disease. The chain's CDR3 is CASSAPGSPNTGELFF. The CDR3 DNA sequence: TGTGCCAGTAGCGCCCCGGGATCTCCAAACACCGGGGAGCTGTTTTTT. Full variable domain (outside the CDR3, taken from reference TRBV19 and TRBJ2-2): DGGITQSPKYLFRKEGQNVTLSCEQNLNHDAMYWYRQDPGQGLRLIYYSQIVNDFQKGDIAEGYSVSREKKESFPLTVTSAQKNPTAFYLCASSAPGSPNTGELFFGEGSRLTVL.